One and the same sample provided the 14 T cell receptor beta chains below, sequenced in a study of tissue T cells after allogeneic stem cell transplantation. Profiled with immunoSEQ multiplex PCR; TCRdb holds only in-frame clones, not every one. The repertoire holds around 7,300 clones, with roughly half as singletons. Documented time point: mouse harvest day 7 after allogeneic transplant. Each mouse received 10^7 T-cell-depleted marrow cells plus 10^6 splenic CD5+ T cells by tail vein. The sequenced sample consisted of gut tissue. These receptors all come from a female BALB/c mouse given C57BL/6 T cells with graft-versus-host disease after an allogeneic hematopoietic cell transplant.

Notes on this clone: Gene names are the mouse ones. Read coverage stops 1 residue before the CDR3 terminus; the germline J gene supplies the remainder. The V and J genes are TRBV26 and TRBJ2-3, with D possibly TRBD2 on 7 matching bases. Germline V gene data show CDR1 as KGHPV and CDR2 as FQNQEV (reference sequence). The V end was cut by 4 bases, the J end by 2 bases, with 10 bases between. This CDR3 has 14 residues. Incomplete CDR3 DNA: TGTGCCAGCAGTCAGGGGGGCGTTGCAGAAACGCTGTAT. It codes for CASSQGGVAETLY. The whole CDR3 sequence reads CASSQGGVAETLYF.

About this clone: All gene names here are mouse names. The sequenced fragment ends 1 residue before the CDR3 boundary, so the rest is inferred from the germline J gene. The chain employs TRBV3 and TRBJ2-3; TRBD2 agrees at 8 bases. Germline V gene data show CDR1 as SNHLY and CDR2 as FYNGKV (reference sequence). The CDR3 has 15 amino acids. After removal of 2 bases from V and 3 bases from J, the junction contained 4 bases not matched to a gene. The sequenced part of the CDR3 DNA is TGTGCCAGCAGCTTAAGCCGGGGGGGCGCAGAAACGCTGTAT. Protein product: CASSLSRGGAETLY. The whole CDR3 region reads CASSLSRGGAETLYF.

Concerning this clone: These gene names are mouse names. The read falls 1 residue short of the CDR3 end, and the missing part is taken from the germline J gene. This chain joins TRBV26 and TRBJ1-6; D possibly corresponds to TRBD1 (6 bases). TRBJ1-6 qualifies as an ORF whose function is uncertain. The germline CDR1 and CDR2 sequences are KGHPV and FQNQEV (reference sequence). This CDR3 has 14 residues. The ends were cut back, 6 bases at V and 0 bases at J, with 6 bases in the middle. The covered CDR3 bases are TGTGCCAGCAGACAGGGTTCCTATAATTCGCCCCTCTAC. Translating gives CASRQGSYNSPLY. The entire CDR3 sequence reads CASRQGSYNSPLYF.

About this clone itself: Mouse gene names and germline throughout. The read terminates 1 residue ahead of where the CDR3 ends, so the germline J gene completes it. The V call is TRBV26, the J call TRBJ1-6, with TRBD1 matching 8 bases. TRBJ1-6 is an ORF, with its function uncertain. Germline-derived CDR1 and CDR2 are KGHPV and FQNQEV (reference sequence). J gave up 7 bases and V 6 bases, and 2 bases lay outside the gene matches. The CDR3 runs 13 residues. The CDR3 DNA, read in part, is TGTGCCAGCAGGGACAGGGAGAATTCGCCCCTCTAC. Translating it yields CASRDRENSPLY. The entire CDR3 reads CASRDRENSPLYF.

Of note for this clone: Mouse gene names apply. Read sequence stops 1 residue before the CDR3 end, and the germline J gene provides the missing end. The chain joins TRBV12-1 to TRBJ2-3; no definite D call. The CDR3 has 11 residues. Germline V gene sequence: CDR1 SGHSN, CDR2 HYEKVE. Trimming left V 6 bases short and J 0 bases short, with 3 bases between. This CDR3 is CASPSAETLYF. CDR3 bases read: TGTGCCAGCCCTAGTGCAGAAACGCTGTAT.

This clone has a single count. Mouse germline and gene names are used. The read ends 1 residue before the CDR3 terminus; that terminus is restored from the germline J gene. V is TRBV26 and J is TRBJ1-2; 7 bases agree with TRBD1. V shed 5 bases, J shed 0 bases, and the junction held 3 bases outside the gene matches. Germline-derived CDR1 and CDR2 are KGHPV and FQNQEV (reference sequence). CDR3 length: 14 residues. The CDR3 sequence: CASSGQVANSDYTF. The sequenced part of the CDR3 DNA is TGTGCCAGCAGTGGACAGGTTGCAAACTCCGACTACACC.

On this clone: Gene names and germline match the mouse. Coverage ceases 1 residue before the CDR3 finishes, and the germline J gene fills in the end. The V gene is TRBV26, the J gene TRBJ2-2; 10 bases agree with TRBD2. J lost 2 bases, V lost 5 bases, and 2 bases had no gene match. Germline loops: CDR1 KGHPV, CDR2 FQNQEV (reference sequence). This CDR3 region has 15 residues. CDR3 bases read: TGTGCCAGCAGTATGACTGGGGGGAACACCGGGCAGCTCTAC. Residues: CASSMTGGNTGQLY. The CDR3 reads in full as CASSMTGGNTGQLYF.

Relative to its sample, this clone is medium-sized. Gene labels here are mouse ones. The read falls 1 residue short of the CDR3 end, and the missing part is taken from the germline J gene. The chain carries TRBV3 and TRBJ2-1; 7 bases match TRBD1. The germline V gene encodes CDR1 SNHLY and CDR2 FYNGKV (reference sequence). Trimming cost V 3 bases and J 3 bases; bases outside gene matches: 2. The CDR3 has 14 amino acids. The part of the CDR3 DNA that was read is TGTGCCAGCAGCTTCCGGGACAGCTATGCTGAGCAGTTC. Protein product: CASSFRDSYAEQF. The whole CDR3 sequence reads CASSFRDSYAEQFF.

This clone was recorded a few times. Gene names refer to mouse genes. The read ends 1 residue before the CDR3 terminus; that terminus is restored from the germline J gene. The chain combines TRBV3 with TRBJ1-1; weak D call: TRBD1 (6 bases). Trimming shortened V by 5 bases and J by 3 bases, and 10 bases separated the two germline ends. The CDR3 extends over 13 amino acids. Germline V CDR1 and CDR2: SNHLY, FYNGKV (reference sequence). CDR3 residues: CASSPRGDTEVFF. CDR3 DNA (partial): TGTGCCAGCAGCCCGAGGGGGGACACAGAAGTCTTC. The full variable domain, rest sourced from reference TRBV3 and TRBJ1-1, is GPKVLQIPSHQIIDMGQMVTLNCDPVSNHLYFYWYKQILGQQMEFLVNFYNGKVMEKSKLFKDQFSVERPDGSYFTLKIQPTALEDSAVYFCASSPRGDTEVFFGKGTRLTVV.

Of note for this clone: Mouse gene names apply. The sequenced fragment ends 1 residue before the CDR3 boundary, so the rest is inferred from the germline J gene. The chain is built from TRBV3 and TRBJ2-4; D unresolved. The CDR3 is 12 residues long. From germline, CDR1 is SNHLY and CDR2 FYNGKV (reference sequence). Trimming shortened V by 5 bases and J by 0 bases, and 3 bases separated the two germline ends. CDR3 sequence: CASSRSQNTLYF. Partial CDR3 DNA: TGTGCCAGCAGCCGAAGTCAAAACACCTTGTAC.

With respect to this clone: A read error may account for a junction end that differs from germline. Mouse germline and gene names are used. The CDR3 is cut off 1 residue early in the read; its end comes from the germline J gene. The chain carries TRBV12-2 and TRBJ2-5; a possible D gene is TRBD1 (6 bases). The CDR3 spans 13 residues. CDR1 SGHLS and CDR2 HYDKME come from the germline V gene. Partial CDR3 DNA: TGTGCCAGCTCTCCCGGGACACAAGACATCCAGTAC. It is translated as CASSPGTQDIQY. The full CDR3 reads CASSPGTQDIQYF.

This clone was counted a few times. Germline and genes: mouse. The CDR3 end is not reached by the read, which stops 1 residue before it; the germline J gene fills it in. This sequence joins TRBV31 and TRBJ2-7, with 10 nucleotides matching TRBD2. Germline V gene sequence: CDR1 GKSSPN, CDR2 SITVG. V shed 0 bases, J shed 4 bases, and the junction held 3 bases outside the gene matches. The CDR3 consists of 14 residues. The CDR3 loop is CAWSLGTGDYEQYF. The sequenced CDR3 bases are TGTGCCTGGAGTCTGGGGACTGGGGATTATGAACAGTAC.

As for this clone: Mouse gene names and germline throughout. The DNA ends 1 residue before the CDR3 does, and the rest of the CDR3 is filled in from the germline J gene. The genes are TRBV29 and TRBJ2-2; 10 bases line up with TRBD2. Unmatched junction bases numbered 3, after V lost 7 bases and J lost 1 base. CDR3 length equals 15 residues. Per germline, CDR1 MSHET and CDR2 SYDVDS. The covered CDR3 bases are TGTGCTAGCATACTGGGGGGGGAAAACACCGGGCAGCTCTAC. Translation gives CASILGGENTGQLY. From start to end, the CDR3 is CASILGGENTGQLYF.

Comment on this clone: Mouse names are used for the genes. From the germline J gene comes the end of the CDR3, since the read stops 1 residue before it. V and J are TRBV13-1 and TRBJ2-7, with TRBD1 identical over 10 bases. V was clipped by 1 base and J by 7 bases; unmatched bases: 2. CDR1 and CDR2 (germline): NSHNY, SYGAGN. This CDR3 contains 13 residues. This CDR3 is CASSDPDRGEQYF. The covered CDR3 bases are TGTGCCAGCAGTGATCCGGACAGGGGGGAACAGTAC.